The rows below give T cell receptor beta chains drawn from one sample of a study of monozygotic twins with cystic fibrosis. Produced via immunoSEQ multiplex PCR; TCRdb's table is partial and in-frame only. The sample carries 15,000 or so clones, 75% to 90% recorded once. Source material: blood. Every receptor here comes from a boy between 10 and 17 years old with cystic fibrosis. CDR3s include the opening cysteine and the closing phenylalanine or tryptophan. A D gene is named only where the DNA matches it firmly. Where a row states a size, it is once, few, many or the class of an expanded clone; other rows omit it.

v_call	j_call	clone_size	d_call	cdr3_aa	cdr3_nt
TRBV11-2	TRBJ2-5	NA	TRBD2	CASGGYGGGGQETQYF	TGTGCCAGCGGAGGATACGGCGGGGGTGGCCAAGAGACCCAGTACTTC
TRBV5-1	TRBJ1-1	NA	NA	CASSLNRGVNTEAFF	TGCGCCAGCAGCTTAAATCGGGGGGTGAACACTGAAGCTTTCTTT
TRBV5-6	TRBJ1-3	NA	NA	CASSLGADNSGNTIYF	TGTGCCAGCAGCTTAGGGGCAGACAACTCTGGAAACACCATATATTTT
TRBV18	TRBJ2-1	NA	TRBD2	CASSRGLAGGPDWESSYNEQFF	TGTGCCAGCTCACGGGGACTAGCGGGGGGGCCTGATTGGGAAAGCTCCTACAATGAGCAGTTCTTC
TRBV4-1	TRBJ2-1	NA	NA	CASSQLDTEQFF	TGCGCCAGCAGCCAACTCGACACTGAGCAGTTCTTC
TRBV2	TRBJ2-1	NA	NA	CASMEGNEQFF	TGTGCCAGCATGGAAGGCAATGAGCAGTTCTTC
TRBV6-6	TRBJ1-5	NA	NA	CASGGGLDYSNQPQHF	TGTGCCAGCGGGGGGGGTCTAGATTATAGCAATCAGCCCCAGCATTTT
TRBV28	TRBJ1-5	NA	NA	CASSLNQPQHF	TGTGCCAGCAGTCTCAATCAGCCCCAGCATTTT
TRBV10-2	TRBJ2-1	NA	NA	CASTLRDGEQFF	TGCGCCAGCACGCTGAGGGACGGTGAGCAGTTCTTC
TRBV19	TRBJ2-5	NA	NA	CASSMGRQETQYF	TGTGCCAGTAGTATGGGAAGGCAAGAGACCCAGTACTTC
TRBV15	TRBJ2-2	NA	NA	CATSRDSPGELFF	TGTGCCACCAGCAGAGATTCACCCGGGGAGCTGTTTTTT
TRBV5-1	TRBJ2-6	once	NA	CASRVNSGANVLTF	TGCGCCAGCAGGGTGAACTCTGGGGCCAACGTCCTGACTTTC
TRBV6-1	TRBJ1-5	few	NA	CASKDRHQPQHF	TGTGCCAGCAAAGACAGGCATCAGCCCCAGCATTTT
TRBV11-2	TRBJ2-7	once	NA	CASSLPPEQYF	TGTGCCAGCAGCCTCCCTCCGGAGCAGTACTTC
TRBV10-3	TRBJ1-2	NA	TRBD1	CAISGGQASYGYTF	TGTGCCATCAGTGGAGGACAGGCCTCCTATGGCTACACCTTC
TRBV5-1	TRBJ2-5	NA	NA	CASRETETEIAETQYF	TGCGCCAGCAGGGAAACTGAAACCGAGATTGCAGAGACCCAGTACTTC
TRBV6-1	TRBJ1-5	NA	NA	CASSERWDQPQHF	TGTGCCAGCAGTGAACGATGGGATCAGCCCCAGCATTTT
TRBV7-6	TRBJ2-5	NA	NA	CASSPATGAETQYF	TGTGCCAGCAGTCCCGCGACAGGCGCAGAGACCCAGTACTTC
TRBV7-9	TRBJ1-2	NA	TRBD1	CASSSRTGAYGYTF	TGTGCCAGCAGCTCTAGGACAGGGGCGTATGGCTACACCTTC
TRBV5-6	TRBJ2-1	NA	NA	CASSRGRGRLDNEQFF	TGTGCCAGCAGCAGAGGGAGGGGGCGTCTAGACAATGAGCAGTTCTTC
TRBV5-5	TRBJ2-7	once	NA	CASSLGENYEQYF	TGTGCCAGCAGCTTGGGAGAGAACTACGAGCAGTACTTC
TRBV29-1	TRBJ1-2	NA	NA	CSVATATNYGYTF	TGCAGCGTTGCGACAGCGACAAACTATGGCTACACCTTC
TRBV7-2	TRBJ2-7	NA	NA	CASSLVFQVSYEQYF	TGTGCCAGCAGCTTAGTCTTCCAGGTCTCCTACGAGCAGTACTTC
TRBV7-8	TRBJ2-7	NA	NA	CASSPNTAYEQYF	TGTGCCAGCAGCCCAAACACGGCCTACGAGCAGTACTTC
TRBV7-8	TRBJ1-1	NA	NA	CASSLIQSDTEAFF	TGTGCCAGCAGCTTAATCCAGTCAGACACTGAAGCTTTCTTT
TRBV2	TRBJ1-5	NA	NA	CASSEGTLNQPQHF	TGTGCCAGCAGTGAAGGGACACTAAATCAGCCCCAGCATTTT
TRBV11-3	TRBJ1-2	NA	TRBD1	CASRDRAFGYTF	TGTGCCAGCAGGGACAGGGCGTTTGGCTACACCTTC
TRBV5-4	TRBJ2-5	NA	NA	CASSSANGGETQYF	TGTGCCAGCAGCTCGGCAAATGGGGGAGAGACCCAGTACTTC
TRBV30	TRBJ1-5	few	NA	CAWSVRGQPQHF	TGTGCCTGGAGTGTGCGGGGTCAGCCCCAGCATTTT
TRBV6-6	TRBJ2-1	NA	NA	CASQPGVYNEQFF	TGTGCCAGTCAACCCGGGGTATACAATGAGCAGTTCTTC
TRBV14	TRBJ1-5	NA	NA	CASSQEWPGFGYDQPQHF	TGTGCCAGCAGCCAAGAATGGCCGGGTTTTGGGTACGATCAGCCCCAGCATTTT
TRBV6-4	TRBJ2-3	NA	TRBD2	CASSRTSGGLDPQYF	TGTGCCAGCAGCCGAACTAGCGGGGGGCTCGATCCGCAGTATTTT
TRBV5-5	TRBJ1-5	NA	NA	CASSLAGGLDQPQHF	TGTGCCAGCAGCTTGGCCGGGGGACTCGATCAGCCCCAGCATTTT
TRBV7-8	TRBJ2-7	NA	TRBD2	CASSPSGGNEQYF	TGTGCCAGCAGCCCCAGCGGGGGGAATGAGCAGTACTTC
TRBV19	TRBJ2-1	NA	NA	CASSIGPIKFF	TGTGCCAGTAGTATCGGGCCCATAAAGTTCTTC
TRBV5-1	TRBJ2-5	NA	NA	CASSLDRDETQYF	TGCGCCAGCAGCTTGGACAGGGATGAGACCCAGTACTTC
TRBV6-1	TRBJ2-7	NA	NA	CASRKELDSPYEQYF	TGTGCCAGCAGGAAAGAGCTGGACAGCCCCTACGAGCAGTACTTC
TRBV18	TRBJ1-3	NA	NA	CASSPPSDSFWNTIYF	TGTGCCAGCTCACCACCGTCTGACAGCTTTTGGAACACCATATATTTT
TRBV28	TRBJ1-5	NA	NA	CASSLSSGPGQPQHF	TGTGCCAGCAGTTTGAGTTCAGGGCCAGGTCAGCCCCAGCATTTT
TRBV28	TRBJ2-5	NA	TRBD2	CASRTPLAGGETQYF	TGTGCCAGCAGGACCCCACTAGCGGGAGGGGAGACCCAGTACTTC
TRBV9	TRBJ1-2	few	NA	CASSPDSYGYTF	TGTGCCAGCAGCCCCGACAGCTATGGCTACACCTTC
TRBV28	TRBJ2-2	NA	NA	CASSLGTTRTGELFF	TGTGCCAGCAGTTTAGGGACAACAAGAACCGGGGAGCTGTTTTTT
TRBV28	TRBJ2-7	NA	TRBD2	CASDSSGTSGTLGAYEQYF	TGTGCCAGCGATTCCTCCGGGACTAGCGGGACCCTAGGGGCCTACGAGCAGTACTTC
TRBV9	TRBJ2-5	NA	NA	CASSVGAGAFRETQYF	TGTGCCAGCAGCGTAGGAGCAGGGGCTTTCCGGGAGACCCAGTACTTC
TRBV2	TRBJ2-1	NA	NA	CASSEIGAGVSYNEQFF	TGTGCCAGCAGTGAGATTGGGGCAGGGGTATCCTACAATGAGCAGTTCTTC
TRBV29-1	TRBJ2-7	NA	TRBD1	CSVGGPRQGSSYEQYF	TGCAGCGTTGGTGGCCCCCGACAGGGGAGCTCCTACGAGCAGTACTTC
TRBV4-1	TRBJ1-6	NA	NA	CASSPRIDNSPLHF	TGCGCCAGCAGCCCGAGGATAGATAATTCACCCCTCCACTTT
TRBV2	TRBJ2-5	NA	NA	CASSNSRARKTQYF	TGTGCCAGCAGTAACTCAAGGGCGAGGAAGACCCAGTACTTC
TRBV5-6	TRBJ1-1	NA	TRBD1	CASIGTENTEAFF	TGTGCCAGCATAGGGACAGAGAACACTGAAGCTTTCTTT
TRBV7-9	TRBJ2-5	NA	NA	CASSLAWAPETQYF	TGTGCCAGCAGCTTAGCGTGGGCACCGGAGACCCAGTACTTC
TRBV9	TRBJ2-7	NA	TRBD2	CASSVGSSGGYEQYF	TGTGCCAGCAGCGTAGGGTCTAGCGGGGGTTACGAGCAGTACTTC
TRBV12-5	TRBJ2-5	NA	NA	CASGPTTGSETQYF	TGTGCTAGTGGTCCGACCACAGGCTCGGAGACCCAGTACTTC
TRBV28	TRBJ1-5	NA	NA	CASRLQTANQPQHF	TGTGCCAGCAGGCTACAGACAGCCAATCAGCCCCAGCATTTT
TRBV10-3	TRBJ2-3	NA	NA	CAISDVLWERYSTDTQYF	TGTGCCATCAGTGATGTATTGTGGGAGAGATATTCCACAGATACGCAGTATTTT